A single sample gave rise to the 9 T cell receptor beta chains below, sequenced in a study of a mutant IDH1 vaccine in newly diagnosed glioma (dated by TCRdb to the early 2020s). Antigens of these TCRs are unknown. Library construction relied on the immunoSEQ multiplex PCR assay. TCRdb's version of the immuneACCESS table is confined to in-frame rearrangements and falls short of the full clone set. An unresolved V gene accounts for under half of the shortfall where checked; the remainder is of unknown origin. This sample gives about 36,000 clones in total; around 80% of them show up just once. The biggest ten clones account for approximately 16% of the sample. This specimen's time point label, per the study, means: week 11, during vaccination. Every vaccine dose consisted of 300 ug of a 20-mer mutant IDH1 peptide in Montanide, administered subcutaneously together with topical imiquimod. Sequencing used peripheral blood mononuclear cells (PBMCs), obtained from a glioma patient whose treatment included an IDH1 peptide vaccine. The source is a woman under 40 with glioma. Some clones in this sample may be carry-over from other donors' samples.

This sequence joins TRBV7-9 and TRBJ1-2, with D hard to call. Germline CDR1 SEHNR, CDR2 FQNEAQ (reference sequence). The V and J ends lost 2 bases and 3 bases respectively, with 19 bases between them. The length of the CDR3 is 17 residues. DNA for the CDR3: TGTGCCAGCAGCTTAACTCGCGTACAAGTGGCGGACTATGGCTACACCTTC. Its protein is CASSLTRVQVADYGYTF.

The chain joins TRBV18 to TRBJ2-7; D gene uncertain. The germline gives CDR1 KGHSH, CDR2 LQKENI. V lost 5 bases to trimming and J lost 2 bases, with 16 bases between them. This CDR3 spans 15 amino acids. CDR3 residues: CASSTSPPGAYEQYF. In DNA form, the CDR3 reads TGTGCCAGCTCAACCAGCCCCCCTGGCGCCTACGAGCAGTACTTC. Filled out from reference TRBV18 and TRBJ2-7, the complete variable domain reads NAGVMQNPRHLVRRRGQEARLRCSPMKGHSHVYWYRQLPEEGLKFMVYLQKENIIDESGMPKERFSAEFPKEGPSILRIQQVVRGDSAAYFCASSTSPPGAYEQYFGPGTRLTVT.

This clone showed up just a few times. V usage is TRBV6-5 and J usage is TRBJ2-3; 13 nucleotides align to TRBD2. The trim removed 10 bases at V and 6 bases at J, leaving 7 bases unmatched. This CDR3 spans 14 amino acids. Germline V CDR1 and CDR2: MNHEY, SVGAGI. Here the CDR3 DNA reads TGTGCCACCGGACTAGCGGGAGTTTCCGATACGCAGTATTTT. Translating it yields CATGLAGVSDTQYF.

The V call is TRBV29-1, the J call TRBJ2-7; 10 nucleotides align to TRBD2. The germline V gene has CDR1 SQVTM and CDR2 ANQGSEA. V shed 1 base and J 5 bases; nucleotides not matched to a gene: 5. The CDR3 extends over 14 amino acids. This CDR3 is CSVEGLAGDNEQYF. As DNA, the CDR3 is TGCAGCGTTGAAGGGCTAGCGGGAGACAACGAGCAGTACTTC.

The rearrangement joins TRBV6-1 to TRBJ2-2; no clear D gene. The CDR3 extends over 14 amino acids. The V gene's germline CDR1 is MNHNS and CDR2 SASEGT. The germline V and J ends were trimmed by 3 bases and 4 bases, with 9 bases remaining between them. CDR3 sequence reads: CASSEGWSTGELFF. The CDR3 DNA reads as TGTGCCAGCAGTGAGGGATGGAGCACCGGGGAGCTGTTTTTT.

The rearrangement links TRBV4-2 to TRBJ2-7, with 8 bases aligning to TRBD1. The CDR3 has 16 amino acids. J lost 3 bases, V lost 4 bases, and 11 bases had no gene match. Germline CDR1 is LGHNA and CDR2 is YNFKEQ. The DNA for the CDR3 is TGTGCCAGCAGCCCCGAAGTAGGACAGGGCGACTACGAGCAGTACTTC. It codes for CASSPEVGQGDYEQYF.

The chain combines TRBV5-1 with TRBJ2-5, with TRBD1 identical over 9 bases. The CDR3 extends over 13 amino acids. V trimming: 7 bases; J trimming: 5 bases; junction bases outside the gene matches: 6. Germline loops: CDR1 SGHRS, CDR2 YFSETQ. CDR3 sequence: CASQRQGVETQYF. The DNA of the CDR3 is TGCGCCAGCCAAAGACAGGGGGTTGAGACCCAGTACTTC. The entire variable domain, with the rest obtained from reference TRBV5-1 and TRBJ2-5, is as follows: KAGVTQTPRYLIKTRGQQVTLSCSPISGHRSVSWYQQTPGQGLQFLFEYFSETQRNKGNFPGRFSGRQFSNSRSEMNVSTLELGDSALYLCASQRQGVETQYFGPGTRLLVL.

The table lists this clone with a few counts. The chain has TRBV30 and TRBJ1-2; D may be TRBD1 (5 bases). CDR1 and CDR2 (germline): GTSNPN, SVGIG (reference sequence). This CDR3 region has 12 residues. The V end was cut by 5 bases, the J end by 8 bases, with 15 bases between. The chain's CDR3 is CAWFTGKGGYTF. In DNA, the CDR3 is TGTGCCTGGTTCACAGGCAAGGGCGGCTACACCTTC.

The chain carries TRBV2 and TRBJ2-1; 11 bases match TRBD2. With 6 bases clipped from V and 0 bases from J, the junction kept 7 bases outside the gene matches. The CDR3 covers 17 residues. Looked up from germline, CDR1 is SNHLY and CDR2 is FYNNEI. This CDR3 is CASRERLAGSSYNEQFF. Here the CDR3 DNA reads TGTGCCAGCAGAGAAAGACTAGCGGGGAGCTCCTACAATGAGCAGTTCTTC.